This T cell receptor (beta chain) was sequenced during a study of shared clonotypes between healthy human individuals. Study-level background: Samples came from two female and three male donors aged 18 to 49.

Positive CCR7 selection of CD45RO-negative cells yielded the naive CD8 cells, and terminally differentiated effector memory CD45RA+ cells were excluded. The authors loaded approximately 220 ng DNA, around 30,000 T cell genomes, into sorted-subset replicate PCRs. Profiled with immunoSEQ multiplex PCR; TCRdb holds only in-frame clones, not every one. The sample consists of a few million clones, about 94% of them appearing once. Study-wide results and caveats: Four donors held about 5% of naive CD4 clonotypes in common. Researchers found naive subsets generally carried larger estimated richness than memory subsets.

The V segment lost 0 bases and the J segment 2 bases; nucleotides outside the gene matches: 6. The CDR3 is 16 residues long. Germline CDR1 reads SGHNT; CDR2 reads YYREEE (reference sequence). Concerning this clone itself: Antigen: not known.

Sequenced: naive CD8+ T cells from PBMCs. The chain recombines TRBV5-4 with TRBJ2-7, with 9 bases fitting TRBD2. The receptor was derived from a man between 18 and 29 years old in good health. Some clones in this sample may be carry-over from other donors' samples. DNA for the CDR3: TGTGCCAGCAGCTTGGGGGTAGCGGGAGTCCCCTACGAGCAGTACTTC. Its translation: CASSLGVAGVPYEQYF.